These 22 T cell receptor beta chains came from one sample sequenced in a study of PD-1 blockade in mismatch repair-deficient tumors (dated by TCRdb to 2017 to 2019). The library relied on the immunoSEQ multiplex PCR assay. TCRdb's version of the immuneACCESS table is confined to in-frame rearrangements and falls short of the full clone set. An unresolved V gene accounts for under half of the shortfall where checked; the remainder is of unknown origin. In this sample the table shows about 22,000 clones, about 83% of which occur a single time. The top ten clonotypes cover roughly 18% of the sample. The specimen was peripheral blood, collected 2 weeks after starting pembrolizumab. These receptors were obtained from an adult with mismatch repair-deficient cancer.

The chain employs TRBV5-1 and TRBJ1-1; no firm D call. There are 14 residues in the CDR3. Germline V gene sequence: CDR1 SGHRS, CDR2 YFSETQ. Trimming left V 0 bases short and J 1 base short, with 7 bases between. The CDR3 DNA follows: TGCGCCAGCAGCTTGGGACTTGGGAACACTGAAGCTTTCTTT. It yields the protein CASSLGLGNTEAFF.

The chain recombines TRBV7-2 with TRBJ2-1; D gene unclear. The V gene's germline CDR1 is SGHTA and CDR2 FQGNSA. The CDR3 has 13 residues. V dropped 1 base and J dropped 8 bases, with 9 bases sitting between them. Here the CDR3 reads CASSLGFIYEQFF. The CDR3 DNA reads TGTGCCAGCAGCTTAGGTTTTATCTATGAGCAGTTCTTC. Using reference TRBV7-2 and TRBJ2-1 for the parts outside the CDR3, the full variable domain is GAGVSQSPSNKVTEKGKDVELRCDPISGHTALYWYRQSLGQGLEFLIYFQGNSAPDKSGLPSDRFSAERTGGSVSTLTIQRTQQEDSAVYLCASSLGFIYEQFFGPGTRLTVL.

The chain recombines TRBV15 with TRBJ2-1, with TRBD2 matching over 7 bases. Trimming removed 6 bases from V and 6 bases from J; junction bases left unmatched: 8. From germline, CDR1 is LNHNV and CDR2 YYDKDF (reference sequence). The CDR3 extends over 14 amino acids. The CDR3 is CATSFRDYLNEQFF. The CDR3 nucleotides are TGTGCCACCAGTTTCCGGGACTACCTCAATGAGCAGTTCTTC.

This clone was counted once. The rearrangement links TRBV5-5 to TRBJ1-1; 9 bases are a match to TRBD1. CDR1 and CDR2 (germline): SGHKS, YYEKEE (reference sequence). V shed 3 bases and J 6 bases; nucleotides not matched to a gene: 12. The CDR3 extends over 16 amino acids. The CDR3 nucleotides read TGTGCCAGCAGCTCTGTACAGGGGGCCGCGATGTCTGAAGCTTTCTTT. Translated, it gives CASSSVQGAAMSEAFF. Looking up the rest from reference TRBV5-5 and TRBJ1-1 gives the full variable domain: DAGVTQSPTHLIKTRGQQVTLRCSPISGHKSVSWYQQVLGQGPQFIFQYYEKEERGRGNFPDRFSARQFPNYSSELNVNALLLGDSALYLCASSSVQGAAMSEAFFGQGTRLTVV.

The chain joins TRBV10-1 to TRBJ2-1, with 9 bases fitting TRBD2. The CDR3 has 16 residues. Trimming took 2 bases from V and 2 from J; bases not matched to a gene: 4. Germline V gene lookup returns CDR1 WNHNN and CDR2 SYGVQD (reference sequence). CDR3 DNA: TGCGCCAGCAGTGAGACTCTAGCGGGGACCTACAATGAGCAGTTCTTC. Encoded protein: CASSETLAGTYNEQFF.

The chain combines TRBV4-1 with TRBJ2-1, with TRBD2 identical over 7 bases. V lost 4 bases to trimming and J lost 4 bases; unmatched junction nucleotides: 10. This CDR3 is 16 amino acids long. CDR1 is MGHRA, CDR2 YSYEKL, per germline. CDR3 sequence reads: CASSPTASGRYNEQFF. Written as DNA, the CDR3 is TGCGCCAGCAGCCCCACGGCTAGCGGTAGATACAATGAGCAGTTCTTC.

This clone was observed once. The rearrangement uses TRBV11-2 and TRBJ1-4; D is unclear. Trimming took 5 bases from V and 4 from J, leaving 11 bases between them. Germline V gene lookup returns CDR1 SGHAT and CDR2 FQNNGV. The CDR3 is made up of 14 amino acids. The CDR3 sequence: CASSLLGGNEKLFF. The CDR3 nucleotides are TGTGCCAGCAGCCTACTGGGCGGTAATGAAAAACTGTTTTTT.

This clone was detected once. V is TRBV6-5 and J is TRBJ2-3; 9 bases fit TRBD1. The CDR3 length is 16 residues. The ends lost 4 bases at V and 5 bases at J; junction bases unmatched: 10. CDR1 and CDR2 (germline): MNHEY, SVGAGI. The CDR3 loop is CASSFTGTGRVDTQYF. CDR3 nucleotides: TGTGCCAGCAGTTTTACCGGGACAGGGCGGGTAGATACGCAGTATTTT.

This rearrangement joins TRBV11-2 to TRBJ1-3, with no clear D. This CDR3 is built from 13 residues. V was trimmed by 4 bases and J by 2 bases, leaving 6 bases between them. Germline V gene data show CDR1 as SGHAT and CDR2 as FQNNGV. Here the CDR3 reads CASSSGPGNTIYF. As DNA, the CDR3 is TGTGCCAGCAGCTCAGGCCCTGGAAACACCATATATTTT.

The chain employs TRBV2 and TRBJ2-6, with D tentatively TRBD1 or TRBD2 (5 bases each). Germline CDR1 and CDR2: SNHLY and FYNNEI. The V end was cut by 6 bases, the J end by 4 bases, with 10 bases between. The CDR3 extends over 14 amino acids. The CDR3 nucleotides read TGTGCCAGCAGGAGGGGCTCGGGGGCCAACGTCCTGACTTTC. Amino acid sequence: CASRRGSGANVLTF. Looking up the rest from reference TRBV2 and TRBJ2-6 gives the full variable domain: EPEVTQTPSHQVTQMGQEVILRCVPISNHLYFYWYRQILGQKVEFLVSFYNNEISEKSEIFDDQFSVERPDGSNFTLKIRSTKLEDSAMYFCASRRGSGANVLTFGAGSRLTVL.

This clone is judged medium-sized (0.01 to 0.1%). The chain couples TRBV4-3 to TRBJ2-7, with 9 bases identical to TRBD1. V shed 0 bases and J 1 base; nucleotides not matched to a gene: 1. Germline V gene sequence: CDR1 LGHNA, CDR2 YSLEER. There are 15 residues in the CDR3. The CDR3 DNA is TGCGCCAGCAGCCAAGAGACAGGGGGTTCCTACGAGCAGTACTTC. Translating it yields CASSQETGGSYEQYF.

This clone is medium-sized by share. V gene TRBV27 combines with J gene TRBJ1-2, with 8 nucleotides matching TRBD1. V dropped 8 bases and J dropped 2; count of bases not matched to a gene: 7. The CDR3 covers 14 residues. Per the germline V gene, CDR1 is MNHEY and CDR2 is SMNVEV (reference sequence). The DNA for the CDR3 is TGTGCCAGCCCAAGGACAGGGAGAAACTATGGCTACACCTTC. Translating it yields CASPRTGRNYGYTF.

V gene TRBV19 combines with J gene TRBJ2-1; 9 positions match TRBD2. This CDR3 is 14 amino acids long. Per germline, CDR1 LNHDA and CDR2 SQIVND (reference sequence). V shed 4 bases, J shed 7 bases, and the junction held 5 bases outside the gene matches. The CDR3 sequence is CASSTQGLANEQFF. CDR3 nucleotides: TGTGCCAGTAGTACCCAGGGACTAGCTAATGAGCAGTTCTTC.

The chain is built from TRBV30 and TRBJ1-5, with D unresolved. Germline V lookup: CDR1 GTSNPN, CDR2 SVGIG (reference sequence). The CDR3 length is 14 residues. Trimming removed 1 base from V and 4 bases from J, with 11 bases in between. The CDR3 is CAWSERGGNQPQHF. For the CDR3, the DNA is TGTGCCTGGAGTGAGCGGGGAGGGAATCAGCCCCAGCATTTT.

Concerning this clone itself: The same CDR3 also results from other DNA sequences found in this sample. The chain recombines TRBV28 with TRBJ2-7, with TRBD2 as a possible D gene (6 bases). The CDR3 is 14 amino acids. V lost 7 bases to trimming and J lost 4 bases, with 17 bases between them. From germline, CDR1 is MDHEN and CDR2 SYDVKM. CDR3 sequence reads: CASNFGGTLYEQYF. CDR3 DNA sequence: TGTGCCAGCAATTTCGGTGGGACTCTATACGAGCAGTACTTC.

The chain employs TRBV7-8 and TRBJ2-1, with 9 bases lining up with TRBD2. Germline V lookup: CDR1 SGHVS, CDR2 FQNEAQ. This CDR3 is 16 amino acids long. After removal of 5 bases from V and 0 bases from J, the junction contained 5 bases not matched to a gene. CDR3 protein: CASSRDSGGSYNEQFF. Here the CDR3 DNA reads TGTGCCAGCAGCCGAGATAGCGGGGGCTCCTACAATGAGCAGTTCTTC. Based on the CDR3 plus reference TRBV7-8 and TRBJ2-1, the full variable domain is GAGVSQSPRYKVAKRGQDVALRCDPISGHVSLFWYQQALGQGPEFLTYFQNEAQLDKSGLPSDRFFAERPEGSVSTLKIQRTQQEDSAVYLCASSRDSGGSYNEQFFGPGTRLTVL.

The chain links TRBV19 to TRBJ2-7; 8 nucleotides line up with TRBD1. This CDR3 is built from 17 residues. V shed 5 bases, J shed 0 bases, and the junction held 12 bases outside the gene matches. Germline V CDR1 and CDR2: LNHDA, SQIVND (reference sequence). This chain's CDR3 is CASSLGRAGGTSYEQYF. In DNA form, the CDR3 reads TGTGCCAGTAGTCTCGGTCGGGCAGGGGGCACCTCCTACGAGCAGTACTTC. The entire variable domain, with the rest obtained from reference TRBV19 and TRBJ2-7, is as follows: DGGITQSPKYLFRKEGQNVTLSCEQNLNHDAMYWYRQDPGQGLRLIYYSQIVNDFQKGDIAEGYSVSREKKESFPLTVTSAQKNPTAFYLCASSLGRAGGTSYEQYFGPGTRLTVT.

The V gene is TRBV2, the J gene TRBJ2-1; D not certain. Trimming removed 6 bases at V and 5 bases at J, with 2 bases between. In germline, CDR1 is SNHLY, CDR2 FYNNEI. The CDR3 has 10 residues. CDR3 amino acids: CASRDNEQFF. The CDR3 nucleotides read TGTGCCAGCAGAGACAATGAGCAGTTCTTC.

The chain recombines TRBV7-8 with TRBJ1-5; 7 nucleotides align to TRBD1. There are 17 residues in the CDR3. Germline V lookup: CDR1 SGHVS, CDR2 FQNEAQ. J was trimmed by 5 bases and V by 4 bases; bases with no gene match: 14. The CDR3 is CASSSRGLGTADQPQHF. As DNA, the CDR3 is TGTGCCAGCAGCTCCCGGGGGCTGGGGACAGCGGATCAGCCCCAGCATTTT.

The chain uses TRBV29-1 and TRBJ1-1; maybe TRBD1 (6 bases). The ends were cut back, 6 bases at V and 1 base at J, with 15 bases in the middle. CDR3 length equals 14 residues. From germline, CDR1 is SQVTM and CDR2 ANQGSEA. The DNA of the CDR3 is TGCAGCGTAGCCGAGGGACATTCGAACACTGAAGCTTTCTTT. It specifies CSVAEGHSNTEAFF.

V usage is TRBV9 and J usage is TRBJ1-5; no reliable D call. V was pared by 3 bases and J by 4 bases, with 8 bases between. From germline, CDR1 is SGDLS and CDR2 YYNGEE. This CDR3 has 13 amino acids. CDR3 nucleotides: TGTGCCAGCAGCGGGGCAGATAATCAGCCCCAGCATTTT. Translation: CASSGADNQPQHF.

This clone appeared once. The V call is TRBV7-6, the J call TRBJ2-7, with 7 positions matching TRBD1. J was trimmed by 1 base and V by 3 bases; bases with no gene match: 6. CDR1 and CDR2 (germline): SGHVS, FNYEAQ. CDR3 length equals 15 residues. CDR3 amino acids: CASSLARGRSYEQYF. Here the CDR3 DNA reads TGTGCCAGCAGCTTGGCGAGGGGGCGATCCTACGAGCAGTACTTC.